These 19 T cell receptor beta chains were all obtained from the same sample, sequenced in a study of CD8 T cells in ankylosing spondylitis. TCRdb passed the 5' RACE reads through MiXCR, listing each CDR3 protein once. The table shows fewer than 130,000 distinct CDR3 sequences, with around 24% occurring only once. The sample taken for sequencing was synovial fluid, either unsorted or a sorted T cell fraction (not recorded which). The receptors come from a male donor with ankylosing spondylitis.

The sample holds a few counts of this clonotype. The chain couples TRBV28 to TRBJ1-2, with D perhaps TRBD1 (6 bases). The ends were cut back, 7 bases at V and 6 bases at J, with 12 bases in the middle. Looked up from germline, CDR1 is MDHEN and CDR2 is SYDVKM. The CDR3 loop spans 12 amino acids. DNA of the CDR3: TGTGCCAGCATAGGGGCAGGGGATGGCTACACCTTC. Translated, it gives CASIGAGDGYTF.

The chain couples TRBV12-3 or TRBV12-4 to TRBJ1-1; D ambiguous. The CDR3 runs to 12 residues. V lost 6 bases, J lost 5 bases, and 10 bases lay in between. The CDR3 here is CASRAIETEAFF. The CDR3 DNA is TGTGCCAGCAGGGCTATCGAAACTGAAGCTTTCTTT.

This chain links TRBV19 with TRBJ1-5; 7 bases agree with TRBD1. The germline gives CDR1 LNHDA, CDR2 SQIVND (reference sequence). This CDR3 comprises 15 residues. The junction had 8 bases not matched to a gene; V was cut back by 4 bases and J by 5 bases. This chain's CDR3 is CASSNPRQGDQPQHF. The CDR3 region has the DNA TGTGCCAGTAGTAACCCCCGACAGGGCGATCAGCCCCAGCATTTT.

CDR3 nucleotides: TGCGCCAGCAGCCAAGATAGGAATAGCGGGAGCTCCTACAATGAGCAGTTCTTC. The encoded protein is CASSQDRNSGSSYNEQFF. J is TRBJ2-1 and V is TRBV4-1; 9 bases line up with TRBD2. Germline CDR1 reads MGHRA; CDR2 reads YSYEKL. There are 18 residues in the CDR3. V gave up 0 bases and J gave up 0 bases; unmatched junction bases: 6.

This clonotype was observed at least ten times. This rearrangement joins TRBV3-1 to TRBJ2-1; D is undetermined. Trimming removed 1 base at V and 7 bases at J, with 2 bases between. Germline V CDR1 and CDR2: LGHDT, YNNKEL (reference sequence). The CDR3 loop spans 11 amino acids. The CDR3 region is CASSQGNEQFF. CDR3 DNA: TGTGCCAGCAGCCAAGGGAATGAGCAGTTCTTC.

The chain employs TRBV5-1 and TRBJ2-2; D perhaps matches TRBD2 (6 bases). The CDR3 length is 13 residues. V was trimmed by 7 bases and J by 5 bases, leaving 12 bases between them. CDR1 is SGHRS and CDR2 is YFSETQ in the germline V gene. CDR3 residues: CASALASTGELFF. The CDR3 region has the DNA TGCGCCAGCGCACTAGCCTCAACCGGGGAGCTGTTTTTT. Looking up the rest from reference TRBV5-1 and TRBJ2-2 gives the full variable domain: KAGVTQTPRYLIKTRGQQVTLSCSPISGHRSVSWYQQTPGQGLQFLFEYFSETQRNKGNFPGRFSGRQFSNSRSEMNVSTLELGDSALYLCASALASTGELFFGEGSRLTVL.

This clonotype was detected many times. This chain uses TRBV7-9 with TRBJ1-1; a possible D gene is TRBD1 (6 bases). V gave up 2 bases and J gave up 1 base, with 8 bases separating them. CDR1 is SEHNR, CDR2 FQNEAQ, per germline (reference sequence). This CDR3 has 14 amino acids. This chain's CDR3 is CASSLKTGNTEAFF. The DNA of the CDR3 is TGTGCCAGCAGCTTAAAGACAGGGAACACTGAAGCTTTCTTT.

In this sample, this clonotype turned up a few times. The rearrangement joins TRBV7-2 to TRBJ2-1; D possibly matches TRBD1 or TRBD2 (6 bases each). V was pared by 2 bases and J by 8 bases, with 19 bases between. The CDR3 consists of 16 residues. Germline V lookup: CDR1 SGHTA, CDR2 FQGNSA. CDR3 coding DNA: TGTGCCAGCAGCTTACGGAATATTGAGGGGGGCGATGAGCAGTTCTTC. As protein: CASSLRNIEGGDEQFF.

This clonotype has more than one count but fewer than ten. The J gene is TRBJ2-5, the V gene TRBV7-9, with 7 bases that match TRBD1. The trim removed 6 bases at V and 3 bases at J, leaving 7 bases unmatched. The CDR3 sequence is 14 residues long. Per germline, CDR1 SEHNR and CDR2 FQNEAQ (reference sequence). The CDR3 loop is CASRRPGQKETQYF. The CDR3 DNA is TGTGCCAGCAGGCGTCCGGGACAGAAAGAGACCCAGTACTTC.

For the CDR3, the DNA is TGCAGCGTCGTCTCAGCACGCACCGGGGAGCTGTTTTTT. Protein product: CSVVSARTGELFF. The rearrangement links TRBV29-1 to TRBJ2-2; D is unclear. Germline-derived CDR1 and CDR2 are SQVTM and ANQGSEA. The CDR3 is 13 amino acids. The germline V and J ends were trimmed by 6 bases and 4 bases, with 12 bases remaining between them.

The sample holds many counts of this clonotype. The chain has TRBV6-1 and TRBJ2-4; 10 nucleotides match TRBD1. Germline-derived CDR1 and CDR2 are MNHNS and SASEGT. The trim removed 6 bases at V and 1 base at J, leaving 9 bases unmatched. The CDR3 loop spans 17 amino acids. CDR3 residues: CASRPRQGAVAKNIQYF. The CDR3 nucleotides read TGTGCCAGCAGACCCCGACAGGGGGCGGTTGCCAAAAACATTCAGTACTTC.

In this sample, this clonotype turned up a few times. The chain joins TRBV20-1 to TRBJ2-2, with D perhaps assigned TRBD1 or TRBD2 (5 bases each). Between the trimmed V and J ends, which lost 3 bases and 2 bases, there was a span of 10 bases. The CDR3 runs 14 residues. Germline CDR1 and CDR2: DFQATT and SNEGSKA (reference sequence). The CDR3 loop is CSASRDLNTGELFF. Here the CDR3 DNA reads TGCAGTGCTAGCAGGGACCTAAACACCGGGGAGCTGTTTTTT.

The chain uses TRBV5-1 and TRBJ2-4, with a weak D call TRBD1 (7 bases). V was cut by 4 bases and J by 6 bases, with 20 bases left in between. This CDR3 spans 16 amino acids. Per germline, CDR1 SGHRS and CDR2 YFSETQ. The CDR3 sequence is CASSQISGQGGNIQYF. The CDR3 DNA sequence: TGCGCCAGCAGCCAGATTAGCGGTCAGGGGGGAAACATTCAGTACTTC.

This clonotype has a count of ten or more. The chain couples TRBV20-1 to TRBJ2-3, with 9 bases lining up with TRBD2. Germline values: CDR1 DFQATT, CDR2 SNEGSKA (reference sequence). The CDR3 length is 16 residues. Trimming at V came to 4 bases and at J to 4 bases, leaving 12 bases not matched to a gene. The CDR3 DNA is TGCAGTGCTACCATTGGGAGTAGCGGGAGAGCAGATACGCAGTATTTT. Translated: CSATIGSSGRADTQYF.

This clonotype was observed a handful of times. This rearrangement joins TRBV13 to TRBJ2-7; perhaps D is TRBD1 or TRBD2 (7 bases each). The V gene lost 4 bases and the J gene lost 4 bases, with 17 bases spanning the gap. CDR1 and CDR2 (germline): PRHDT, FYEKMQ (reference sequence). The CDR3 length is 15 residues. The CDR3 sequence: CASSSWGGGAYEQYF. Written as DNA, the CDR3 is TGTGCCAGCAGCTCGTGGGGAGGGGGCGCGTACGAGCAGTACTTC.

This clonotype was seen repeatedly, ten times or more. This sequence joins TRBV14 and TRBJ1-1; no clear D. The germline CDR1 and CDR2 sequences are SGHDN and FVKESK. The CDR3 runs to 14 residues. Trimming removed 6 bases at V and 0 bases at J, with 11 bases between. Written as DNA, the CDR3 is TGTGCCAGCAGATCCTCGGACGTGAACACTGAAGCTTTCTTT. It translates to CASRSSDVNTEAFF. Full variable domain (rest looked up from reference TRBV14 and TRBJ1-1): EAGVTQFPSHSVIEKGQTVTLRCDPISGHDNLYWYRRVMGKEIKFLLHFVKESKQDESGMPNNRFLAERTGGTYSTLKVQPAELEDSGVYFCASRSSDVNTEAFFGQGTRLTVV.

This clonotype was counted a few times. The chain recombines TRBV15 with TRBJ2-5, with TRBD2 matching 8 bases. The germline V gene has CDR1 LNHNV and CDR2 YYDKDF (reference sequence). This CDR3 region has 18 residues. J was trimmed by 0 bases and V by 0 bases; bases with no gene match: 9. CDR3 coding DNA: TGTGCCACCAGCAGAGATGTTTTGGCTAGCGGGTACCAAGAGACCCAGTACTTC. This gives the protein CATSRDVLASGYQETQYF.

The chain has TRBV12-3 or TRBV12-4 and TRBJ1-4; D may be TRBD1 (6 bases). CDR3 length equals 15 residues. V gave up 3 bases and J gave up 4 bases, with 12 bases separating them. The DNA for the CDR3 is TGTGCCAGCAGTTTGCGGGGGGCGGTTAATGAAAAACTGTTTTTT. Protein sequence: CASSLRGAVNEKLFF.

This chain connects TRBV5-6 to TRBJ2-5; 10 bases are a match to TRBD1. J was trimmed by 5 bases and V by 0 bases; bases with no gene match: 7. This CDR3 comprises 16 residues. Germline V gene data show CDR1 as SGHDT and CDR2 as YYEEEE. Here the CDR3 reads CASSLVGTGVEETQYF. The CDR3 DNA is TGTGCCAGCAGCTTGGTGGGGACAGGGGTCGAGGAGACCCAGTACTTC.